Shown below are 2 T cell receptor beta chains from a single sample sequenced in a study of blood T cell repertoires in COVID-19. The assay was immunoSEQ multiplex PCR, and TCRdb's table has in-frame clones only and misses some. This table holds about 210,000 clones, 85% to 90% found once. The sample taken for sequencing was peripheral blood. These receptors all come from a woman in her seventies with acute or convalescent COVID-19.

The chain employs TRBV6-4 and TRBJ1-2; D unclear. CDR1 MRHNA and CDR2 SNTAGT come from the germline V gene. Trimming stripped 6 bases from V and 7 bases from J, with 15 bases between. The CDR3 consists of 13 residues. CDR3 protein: CASSPEGRGGYTF. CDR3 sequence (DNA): TGTGCCAGCAGCCCCGAGGGCAGAGGTGGCTACACCTTC.

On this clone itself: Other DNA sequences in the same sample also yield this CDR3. As DNA, the CDR3 is TGTGCCAGCAGCTCGGGACAGGGACCCAATCAGCCCCAGCATTTT. Encoded protein: CASSSGQGPNQPQHF. The chain combines TRBV11-2 with TRBJ1-5; 9 nucleotides align to TRBD1. Germline V gives CDR1 SGHAT, CDR2 FQNNGV. The trim removed 4 bases at V and 3 bases at J, leaving 4 bases unmatched. The CDR3 spans 15 residues.